This TCR beta chain comes out of a study of glioma-infiltrating T cells. This CDR3 spans 12 amino acids. CDR1 and CDR2 (germline): MNHEY, SVGEGT. Remarks on this clonotype: Mismatch with germline at one junction end may stem from a read error.

Amplification of TCR alpha and beta CDR3 regions from RNA used iRepertoire nested multiplex PCR. MiXCR, run by TCRdb on the multiplex PCR reads, gives a single entry per CDR3 protein. The sample records under 150,000 distinct CDR3 sequences, under 30% being singletons. The rearrangement uses TRBV6-2 or TRBV6-3 and TRBJ1-1, with unresolved D. The source of this sequence is a human donor with low-grade glioma or glioblastoma, undergoing nonglioma brain surgery, or in good health (not recorded which). The sequencing input was glioma tissue, nonneoplastic brain tissue, or PBMCs (not recorded which). The CDR3 nucleotides read TGTGCCAGCAGTACAGAGAACACTGAAGCTCTCTTT. It codes for CASSTENTEALF.